Listed here are 17 T cell receptor beta chains from one sample, sequenced in a study of PD-L1 blockade in urothelial cancer. Method: immunoSEQ multiplex PCR; TCRdb's copy keeps in-frame clones and lacks some. The sample consists of about 52,000 clones, roughly 80% of them appearing once. The sample's time point: pretreatment peripheral blood. The input for sequencing was PBMCs, taken around atezolizumab (anti-PD-L1) treatment. These receptors all stem from a man between 65 and 85 years old with urothelial cancer.

The V and J genes are TRBV2 and TRBJ2-7; D is unclear. The V and J ends lost 2 bases and 2 bases respectively, with 7 bases between them. This CDR3 is built from 13 residues. Germline CDR1 and CDR2: SNHLY and FYNNEI. Written as DNA, the CDR3 is TGTGCCAGCAGTGAACGGAGTACCTACGAGCAGTACTTC. Translation: CASSERSTYEQYF.

The J gene is TRBJ1-1, the V gene TRBV6-1, with D perhaps TRBD1 (6 bases). The CDR3 has 13 residues. CDR1 is MNHNS, CDR2 SASEGT, per germline. The V end lost 5 bases, the J end lost 3 bases, and 10 bases lay between the germline ends. The CDR3 DNA is TGTGCCAGCAGTCTAAGACAGGACACTGAAGCTTTCTTT. Translating gives CASSLRQDTEAFF.

The CDR3 region has the DNA TGCGCCAGCAGCGTGACTAGCACAGATACGCAGTATTTT. Translating it yields CASSVTSTDTQYF. The chain combines TRBV5-1 with TRBJ2-3; D is undetermined. Germline V gene lookup returns CDR1 SGHRS and CDR2 YFSETQ. V was cut by 4 bases and J by 0 bases, with 6 bases left in between. The CDR3 length is 13 residues.

The chain recombines TRBV27 with TRBJ2-7; tentative D call: TRBD1 (5 bases). CDR1 and CDR2 from the germline V gene are MNHEY and SMNVEV (reference sequence). V lost 6 bases and J lost 3, with 18 bases in between. CDR3 length: 15 amino acids. The CDR3 DNA reads TGTGCCAGCAGCCCGACAGCGACCACCCTCTACGAGCAGTACTTC. Translation gives CASSPTATTLYEQYF.

The rearrangement uses TRBV7-2 and TRBJ1-3; D remains ambiguous. Looked up from germline, CDR1 is SGHTA and CDR2 is FQGNSA. The length of the CDR3 is 15 residues. With 5 bases removed from V and 4 bases from J, the gap between germline ends came to 15 bases. The CDR3: CASSQRSGDGNTIYF. CDR3 DNA sequence: TGTGCCAGCAGCCAGAGAAGCGGTGACGGAAACACCATATATTTT.

The J gene is TRBJ1-2, the V gene TRBV5-6; D is perhaps TRBD1 (5 bases). Deletions cut 1 base from V and 5 bases from J, with 15 bases between. Germline V gene sequence: CDR1 SGHDT, CDR2 YYEEEE. The CDR3 sequence is 15 residues long. The CDR3 sequence is CASSLQGTWDYGYTF. CDR3 in DNA: TGTGCCAGCAGCTTGCAAGGGACTTGGGATTATGGCTACACCTTC.

The chain uses TRBV15 and TRBJ1-1, with D possibly being TRBD1 (5 bases). Per germline, CDR1 LNHNV and CDR2 YYDKDF (reference sequence). Trimming stripped 0 bases from V and 6 bases from J, with 11 bases between. The CDR3 is 14 amino acids. Written as DNA, the CDR3 is TGTGCCACCAGCAGAGATTATGGGGGGTCTGAAGCTTTCTTT. Amino acid sequence: CATSRDYGGSEAFF.

This clone came up once. The chain employs TRBV19 and TRBJ1-5, with TRBD1 matching 7 bases. The CDR3 has 18 amino acids. V lost 5 bases and J lost 0; bases outside the gene matches: 13. The germline gives CDR1 LNHDA, CDR2 SQIVND (reference sequence). The CDR3 spells CASSLYRTGSFSNQPQHF. The CDR3 DNA reads TGTGCCAGTAGTTTGTATCGGACAGGATCTTTTAGCAATCAGCCCCAGCATTTT.

This clone was detected only a few times. The chain has TRBV28 and TRBJ2-7; D may be TRBD2 (6 bases). This CDR3 is built from 15 residues. Germline CDR1 is MDHEN and CDR2 is SYDVKM. V was shortened by 4 bases and J by 2 bases, with 15 bases between the two germline ends. DNA for the CDR3: TGTGCCAGCAGTTCGGGACTTAAGTGGCCCTACGAGCAGTACTTC. Translating it yields CASSSGLKWPYEQYF.

The V call is TRBV6-5, the J call TRBJ2-1; TRBD2 might be the D (6 bases). The length of the CDR3 is 13 residues. The V and J ends lost 9 bases and 5 bases respectively, with 14 bases between them. Germline assignment: CDR1 MNHEY and CDR2 SVGAGI. Here the CDR3 DNA reads TGTGCCAGTAGCCGGGGGACCCACAATGAGCAGTTCTTC. Its protein product is CASSRGTHNEQFF.

The J gene is TRBJ2-1, the V gene TRBV18, with a possible D match to TRBD1 (6 bases). Per germline, CDR1 KGHSH and CDR2 LQKENI. Deletions cut 0 bases from V and 7 bases from J, with 16 bases between. This CDR3 has 16 amino acids. DNA of the CDR3: TGTGCCAGCTCACCACCGGGAAACAGGGAAGTTAATGAGCAGTTCTTC. The encoded protein is CASSPPGNREVNEQFF.

The chain links TRBV5-1 to TRBJ1-1; 7 nucleotides line up with TRBD1. There are 17 residues in the CDR3. V gave up 1 base and J gave up 3 bases; unmatched junction bases: 12. Per germline, CDR1 SGHRS and CDR2 YFSETQ. CDR3 loop: CASSLRPGGGVDTEAFF. The DNA of the CDR3 is TGCGCCAGCAGCTTGCGTCCAGGGGGAGGCGTGGACACTGAAGCTTTCTTT.

The V call is TRBV4-3, the J call TRBJ1-4; 10 nucleotides line up with TRBD1. After removal of 4 bases from V and 6 bases from J, the junction contained 2 bases not matched to a gene. Germline loops: CDR1 LGHNA, CDR2 YSLEER. CDR3 length: 14 residues. The CDR3 is CASSLGTGDEKLFF. The CDR3 DNA is TGCGCCAGCAGCCTCGGGACAGGGGATGAAAAACTGTTTTTT.

This sequence joins TRBV7-9 and TRBJ2-7, with D perhaps TRBD2 (6 bases). This CDR3 comprises 15 residues. CDR1 and CDR2 (germline): SEHNR, FQNEAQ (reference sequence). V gave up 2 bases and J gave up 1 base, with 12 bases separating them. Here the CDR3 DNA reads TGTGCCAGCAGCTTATGGGAGGAATCTTCCTACGAGCAGTACTTC. This codes for CASSLWEESSYEQYF.

In this sample, this clone turned up a few times. The gene calls are TRBV2 and TRBJ1-1, with 9 bases aligning to TRBD1. Germline V gene lookup returns CDR1 SNHLY and CDR2 FYNNEI. The V gene end was trimmed by 5 bases and the J gene end by 5 bases; junction bases not matched to a gene: 3. There are 13 residues in the CDR3. The CDR3 nucleotides are TGTGCCAGCAGTACGGGACAGGGAACTGAAGCTTTCTTT. Amino acid sequence: CASSTGQGTEAFF.

The chain has TRBV19 and TRBJ2-4; 9 bases line up with TRBD1. Germline CDR1 is LNHDA and CDR2 is SQIVND (reference sequence). The CDR3 has 13 residues. Trimming cost V 6 bases and J 9 bases; bases outside gene matches: 6. CDR3 loop: CASSPQDRGIQYF. The CDR3 bases are TGTGCCAGTAGCCCCCAGGACAGGGGCATTCAGTACTTC. Supplemented by reference TRBV19 and TRBJ2-4, the full variable domain reads DGGITQSPKYLFRKEGQNVTLSCEQNLNHDAMYWYRQDPGQGLRLIYYSQIVNDFQKGDIAEGYSVSREKKESFPLTVTSAQKNPTAFYLCASSPQDRGIQYFGAGTRLSVL.

This clone was observed a handful of times. This chain joins TRBV9 and TRBJ1-1, with 9 positions matching TRBD1. V dropped 3 bases and J dropped 3; count of bases not matched to a gene: 6. The germline gives CDR1 SGDLS, CDR2 YYNGEE. The CDR3 is 15 residues long. The CDR3 DNA reads TGTGCCAGCAGCGGAGCACAGGGGGCGGACACTGAAGCTTTCTTT. Protein: CASSGAQGADTEAFF.